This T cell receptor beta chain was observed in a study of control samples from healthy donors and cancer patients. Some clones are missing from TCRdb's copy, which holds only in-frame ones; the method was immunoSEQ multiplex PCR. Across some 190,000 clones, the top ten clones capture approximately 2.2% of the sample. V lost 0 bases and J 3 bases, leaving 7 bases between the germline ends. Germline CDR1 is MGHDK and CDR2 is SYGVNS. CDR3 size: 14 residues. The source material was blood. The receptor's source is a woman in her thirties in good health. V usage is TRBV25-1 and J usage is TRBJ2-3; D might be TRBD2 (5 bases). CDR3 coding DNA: TGTGCCAGCAGTGAATATAAGCGGACAGATACGCAGTATTTT. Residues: CASSEYKRTDTQYF.